This TCR beta chain derives from a study of T cells in Graves' hyperthyroidism and ophthalmopathy. V trimming: 6 bases; J trimming: 7 bases; junction bases outside the gene matches: 9. CDR3 size: 16 residues. Germline V gene sequence: CDR1 MDHEN, CDR2 SYDVKM. Amplified TCR beta CDR3 regions came from RNA transcripts. TCR CDR3 regions were first amplified by RT-PCR with HTBI primers. Each CDR3 protein gets one entry after TCRdb re-called the multiplex PCR reads with MiXCR. The data hold hundreds of thousands of distinct CDR3 sequences, with almost 25% observed a single time. The PBMCs had their origin in 7.5 to 10 ml of fresh peripheral blood.

This clonotype was sampled from a woman in her thirties or forties with Graves' ophthalmopathy. The sample taken for sequencing was blood. V is TRBV28 and J is TRBJ2-5, with 15 positions matching TRBD2. The CDR3 here is CASSDPGLAGGGTQYF. Written as DNA, the CDR3 is TGTGCCAGCAGCGATCCGGGACTAGCGGGAGGAGGGACCCAGTACTTC.